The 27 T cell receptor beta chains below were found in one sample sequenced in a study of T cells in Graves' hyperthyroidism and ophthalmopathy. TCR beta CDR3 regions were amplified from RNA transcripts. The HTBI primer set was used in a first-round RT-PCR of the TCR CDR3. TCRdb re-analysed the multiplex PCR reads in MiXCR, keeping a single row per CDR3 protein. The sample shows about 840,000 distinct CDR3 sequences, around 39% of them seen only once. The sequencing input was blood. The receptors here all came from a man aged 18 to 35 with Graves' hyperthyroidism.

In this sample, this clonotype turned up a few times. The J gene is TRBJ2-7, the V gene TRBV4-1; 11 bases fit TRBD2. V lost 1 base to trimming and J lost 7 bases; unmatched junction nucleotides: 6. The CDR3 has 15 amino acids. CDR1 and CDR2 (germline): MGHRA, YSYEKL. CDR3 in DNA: TGCGCCAGCAGCCAAGCAGGTAGCGGGAGGGAAGAGCAGTACTTC. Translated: CASSQAGSGREEQYF.

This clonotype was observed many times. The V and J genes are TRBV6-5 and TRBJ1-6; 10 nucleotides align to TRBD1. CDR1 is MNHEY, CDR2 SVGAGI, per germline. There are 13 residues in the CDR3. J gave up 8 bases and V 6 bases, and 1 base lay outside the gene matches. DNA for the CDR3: TGTGCCAGCAGCGGGACAGGGGATTCACCCCTCCACTTT. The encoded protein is CASSGTGDSPLHF.

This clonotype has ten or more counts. DNA of the CDR3: TGCAGTGCACCCGACCGTTCTGGGGCCAACGTCCTGACTTTC. It is translated as CSAPDRSGANVLTF. The chain couples TRBV20-1 to TRBJ2-6, with no clear D. V lost 6 bases to trimming and J lost 1 base, with 10 bases between them. The length of the CDR3 is 14 residues. Germline V gene data show CDR1 as DFQATT and CDR2 as SNEGSKA (reference sequence).

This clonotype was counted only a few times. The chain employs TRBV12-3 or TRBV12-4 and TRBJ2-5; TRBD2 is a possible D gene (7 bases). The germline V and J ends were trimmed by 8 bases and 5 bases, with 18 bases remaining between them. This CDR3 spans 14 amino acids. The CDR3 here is CASSRGGGIETQYF. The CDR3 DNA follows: TGTGCCAGCTCTAGGGGAGGGGGGATTGAGACCCAGTACTTC.

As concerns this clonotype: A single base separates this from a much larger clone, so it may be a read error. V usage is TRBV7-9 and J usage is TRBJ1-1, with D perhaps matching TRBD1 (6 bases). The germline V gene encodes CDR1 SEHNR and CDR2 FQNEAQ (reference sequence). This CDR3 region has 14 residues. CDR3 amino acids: CASSRFQGSTEASF. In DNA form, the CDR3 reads TGTGCCAGCAGCCGATTCCAGGGGAGCACTGAAGCTTCCTTT. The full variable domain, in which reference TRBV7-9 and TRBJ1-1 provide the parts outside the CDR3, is DTGVSQNPRHKITKRGQNVTFRCDPISEHNRLYWYRQTLGQGPEFLTYFQNEAQLEKSRLLSDRFSAERPKGSFSTLEIQRTEQGDSAMYLCASSRFQGSTEASFGQGTRLTVV.

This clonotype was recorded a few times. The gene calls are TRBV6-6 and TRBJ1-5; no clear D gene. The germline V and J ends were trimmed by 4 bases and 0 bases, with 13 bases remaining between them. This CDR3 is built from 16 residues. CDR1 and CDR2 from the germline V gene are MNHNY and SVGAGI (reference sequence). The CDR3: CASSSVTVYSNQPQHF. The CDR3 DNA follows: TGTGCCAGCAGTTCTGTGACCGTTTATAGCAATCAGCCCCAGCATTTT.

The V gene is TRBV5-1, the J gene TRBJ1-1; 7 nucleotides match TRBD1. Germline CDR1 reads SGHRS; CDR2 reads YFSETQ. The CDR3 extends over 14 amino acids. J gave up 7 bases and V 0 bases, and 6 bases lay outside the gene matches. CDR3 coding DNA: TGCGCCAGCAGCTTGGGTCAGGGGGACAATGAAGCTTTCTTT. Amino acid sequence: CASSLGQGDNEAFF.

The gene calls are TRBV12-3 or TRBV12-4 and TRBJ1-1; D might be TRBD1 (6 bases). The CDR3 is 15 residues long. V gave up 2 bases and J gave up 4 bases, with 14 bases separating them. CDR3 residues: CASSLIPGGPTEAFF. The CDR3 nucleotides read TGTGCCAGCAGTTTAATACCCGGGGGGCCCACTGAAGCTTTCTTT.

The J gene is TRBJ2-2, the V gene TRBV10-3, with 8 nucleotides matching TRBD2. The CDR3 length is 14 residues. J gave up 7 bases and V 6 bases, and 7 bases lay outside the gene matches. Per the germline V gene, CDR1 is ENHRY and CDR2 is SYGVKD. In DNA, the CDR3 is TGTGCCATCAGGGGTAGCGGGGCAGGCGGGGAGCTGTTTTTT. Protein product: CAIRGSGAGGELFF.

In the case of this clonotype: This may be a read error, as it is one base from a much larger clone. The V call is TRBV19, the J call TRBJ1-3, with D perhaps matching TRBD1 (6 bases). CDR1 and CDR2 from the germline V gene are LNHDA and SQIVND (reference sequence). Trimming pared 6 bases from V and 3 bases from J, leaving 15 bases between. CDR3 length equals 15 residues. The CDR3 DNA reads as TGTGCCAGTAGGACAAACACAGGGAGTGGAAACACCATATATTTT. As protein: CASRTNTGSGNTIYF.

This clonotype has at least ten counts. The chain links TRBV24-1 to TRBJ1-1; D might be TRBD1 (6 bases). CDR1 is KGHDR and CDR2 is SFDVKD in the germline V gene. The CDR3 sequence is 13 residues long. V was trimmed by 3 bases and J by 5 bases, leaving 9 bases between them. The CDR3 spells CATSDTGKTEAFF. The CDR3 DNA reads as TGTGCCACCAGTGATACAGGGAAGACTGAAGCTTTCTTT.

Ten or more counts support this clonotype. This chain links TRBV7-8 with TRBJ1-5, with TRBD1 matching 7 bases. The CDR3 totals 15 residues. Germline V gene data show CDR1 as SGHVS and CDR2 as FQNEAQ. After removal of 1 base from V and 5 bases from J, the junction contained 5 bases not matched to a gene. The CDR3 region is CASSLGTGAYQPQHF. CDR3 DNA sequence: TGTGCCAGCAGCTTAGGTACAGGGGCTTATCAGCCCCAGCATTTT.

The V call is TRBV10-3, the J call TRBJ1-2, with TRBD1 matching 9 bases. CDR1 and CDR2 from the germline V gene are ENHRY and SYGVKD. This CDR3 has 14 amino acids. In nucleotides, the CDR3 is TGTGCTAGGGACCGGGACAGGGTCTTGAGTGGCTACACCTTC. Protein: CARDRDRVLSGYTF.

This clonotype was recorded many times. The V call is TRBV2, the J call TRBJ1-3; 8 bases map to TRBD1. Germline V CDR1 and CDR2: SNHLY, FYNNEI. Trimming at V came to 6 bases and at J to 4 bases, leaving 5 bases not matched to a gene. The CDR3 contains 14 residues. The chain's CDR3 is CASRAGGTGNTIYF. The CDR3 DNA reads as TGTGCCAGCAGAGCAGGGGGCACGGGAAACACCATATATTTT.

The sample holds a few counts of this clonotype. The CDR3 nucleotides read TGTGCCAGTAGTATACTACAGGGGAACACCGGGGAGCTGTTTTTT. It translates to CASSILQGNTGELFF. The chain employs TRBV19 and TRBJ2-2; possibly TRBD1 for D (6 bases). The CDR3 extends over 15 amino acids. V dropped 2 bases and J dropped 1 base, with 8 bases sitting between them. CDR1 LNHDA and CDR2 SQIVND come from the germline V gene (reference sequence).

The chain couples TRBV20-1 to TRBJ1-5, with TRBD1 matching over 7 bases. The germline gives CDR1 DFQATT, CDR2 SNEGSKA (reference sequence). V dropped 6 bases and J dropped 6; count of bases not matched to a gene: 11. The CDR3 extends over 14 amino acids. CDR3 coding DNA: TGCAGTGCACACGGGGCAGGGGGAGGTCAGCCCCAGCATTTT. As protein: CSAHGAGGGQPQHF.

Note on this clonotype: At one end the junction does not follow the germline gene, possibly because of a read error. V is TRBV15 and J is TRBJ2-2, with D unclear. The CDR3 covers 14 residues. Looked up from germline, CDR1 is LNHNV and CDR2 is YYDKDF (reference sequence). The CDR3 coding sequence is TGTGCCACCAGCAGAGTCGTTTCCACCAGGGAGCTGTTTTTT. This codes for CATSRVVSTRELFF. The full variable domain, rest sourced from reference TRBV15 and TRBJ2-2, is DAMVIQNPRYQVTQFGKPVTLSCSQTLNHNVMYWYQQKSSQAPKLLFHYYDKDFNNEADTPDNFQSRRPNTSFCFLDIRSPGLGDTAMYLCATSRVVSTRELFFGEGSRLTVL.

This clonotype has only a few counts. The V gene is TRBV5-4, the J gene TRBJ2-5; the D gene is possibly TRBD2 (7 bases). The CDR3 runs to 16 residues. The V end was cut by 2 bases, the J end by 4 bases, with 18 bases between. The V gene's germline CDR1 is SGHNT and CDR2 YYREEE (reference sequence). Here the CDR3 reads CASSFWGGGLRETQYF. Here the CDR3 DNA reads TGTGCCAGCAGCTTCTGGGGGGGCGGTTTGAGAGAGACCCAGTACTTC. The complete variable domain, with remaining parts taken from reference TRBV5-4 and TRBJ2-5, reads ETGVTQSPTHLIKTRGQQVTLRCSSQSGHNTVSWYQQALGQGPQFIFQYYREEENGRGNFPPRFSGLQFPNYSSELNVNALELDDSALYLCASSFWGGGLRETQYFGPGTRLLVL.

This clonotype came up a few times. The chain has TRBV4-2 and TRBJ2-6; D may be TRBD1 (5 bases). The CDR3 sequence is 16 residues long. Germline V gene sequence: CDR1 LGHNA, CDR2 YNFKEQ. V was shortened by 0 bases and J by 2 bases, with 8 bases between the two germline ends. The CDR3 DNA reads TGTGCCAGCAGCCAAGAAGCCAGGGCTGGGGCCAACGTCCTGACTTTC. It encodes CASSQEARAGANVLTF.

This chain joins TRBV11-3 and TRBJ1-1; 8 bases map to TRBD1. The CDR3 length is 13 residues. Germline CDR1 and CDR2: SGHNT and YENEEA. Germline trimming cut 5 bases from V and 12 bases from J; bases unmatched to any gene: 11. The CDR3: CASSRVGQGGTFF. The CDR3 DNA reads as TGTGCCAGCAGCCGCGTAGGACAGGGCGGAACTTTCTTT.

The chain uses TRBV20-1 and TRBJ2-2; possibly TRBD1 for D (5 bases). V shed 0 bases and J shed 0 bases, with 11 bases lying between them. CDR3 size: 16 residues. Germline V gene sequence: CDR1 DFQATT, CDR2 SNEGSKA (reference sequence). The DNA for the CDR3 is TGCAGTGCTAGAGATCCGACAGTCCCGAACACCGGGGAGCTGTTTTTT. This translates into CSARDPTVPNTGELFF.

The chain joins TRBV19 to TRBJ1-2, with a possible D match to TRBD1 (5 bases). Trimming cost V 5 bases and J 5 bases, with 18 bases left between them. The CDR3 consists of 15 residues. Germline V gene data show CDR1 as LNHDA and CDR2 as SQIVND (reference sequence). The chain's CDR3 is CASSSGRGRRYGYTF. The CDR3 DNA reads TGTGCCAGTAGTTCCGGCCGGGGCCGACGGTATGGCTACACCTTC.

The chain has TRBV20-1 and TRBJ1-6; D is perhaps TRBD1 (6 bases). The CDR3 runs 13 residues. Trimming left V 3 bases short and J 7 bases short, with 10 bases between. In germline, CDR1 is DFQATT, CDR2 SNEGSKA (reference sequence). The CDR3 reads CSASEGGNSPLHF. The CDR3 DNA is TGCAGTGCTAGTGAGGGGGGGAATTCACCCCTCCACTTT.

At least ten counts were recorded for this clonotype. CDR3 sequence reads: CSARQGPYSNQPQHF. DNA for the CDR3: TGCAGTGCTAGACAGGGACCGTATAGCAATCAGCCCCAGCATTTT. The chain uses TRBV20-1 and TRBJ1-5, with TRBD1 as a possible D gene (5 bases). Per the germline V gene, CDR1 is DFQATT and CDR2 is SNEGSKA (reference sequence). V was pared by 2 bases and J by 0 bases, with 11 bases between. The CDR3 is 15 amino acids.

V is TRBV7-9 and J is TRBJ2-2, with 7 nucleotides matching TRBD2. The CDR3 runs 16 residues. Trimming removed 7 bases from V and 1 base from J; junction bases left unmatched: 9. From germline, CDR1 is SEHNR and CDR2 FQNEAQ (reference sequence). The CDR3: CASNPGTKGNTGELFF. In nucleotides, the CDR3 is TGTGCCAGCAACCCCGGGACTAAGGGGAACACCGGGGAGCTGTTTTTT.

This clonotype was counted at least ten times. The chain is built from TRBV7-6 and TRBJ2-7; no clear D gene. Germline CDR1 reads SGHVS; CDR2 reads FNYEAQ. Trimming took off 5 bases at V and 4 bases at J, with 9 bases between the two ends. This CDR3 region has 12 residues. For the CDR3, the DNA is TGTGCCAGCAGCCAACCCGGGTACGAGCAGTACTTC. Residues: CASSQPGYEQYF.

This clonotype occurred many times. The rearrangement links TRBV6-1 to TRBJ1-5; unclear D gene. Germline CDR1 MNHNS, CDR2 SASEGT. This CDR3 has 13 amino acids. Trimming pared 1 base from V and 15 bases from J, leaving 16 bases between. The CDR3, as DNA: TGTGCCAGCAGTGAAGTGAAGGGAAGGACGACGCATTTT. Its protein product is CASSEVKGRTTHF.